This TCR beta chain is drawn from a study of cytomegalovirus exposure and HLA in healthy donors. Study-level findings and limits: A later analysis found most CMV-associated TCR beta chains apparently HLA-restricted.

Note on this clone: Its matching antigen is unknown.

The PCR was carried out with 60 Vbeta primers and 13 Jbeta primers. Assay used: immunoSEQ multiplex PCR; TCRdb lists only in-frame clones, some missing. The sample comprises 75,000 to 95,000 clones, about 77% of which are singletons, and around 3.4% rests with the top ten. With 5 bases removed from V and 6 bases from J, the gap between germline ends came to 20 bases. Per germline, CDR1 MNHNS and CDR2 SASEGT. The CDR3 length is 15 residues. The J gene is TRBJ2-7, the V gene TRBV6-1, with D maybe TRBD2 (6 bases). What was sequenced was PBMCs. The receptor was isolated from a man over 45 in good health and CMV-seronegative. CDR3 bases: TGTGCCAGCAGTACTAAAGGGCGGGGAGTCGGCGAGCAGTACTTC. Amino acids: CASSTKGRGVGEQYF.